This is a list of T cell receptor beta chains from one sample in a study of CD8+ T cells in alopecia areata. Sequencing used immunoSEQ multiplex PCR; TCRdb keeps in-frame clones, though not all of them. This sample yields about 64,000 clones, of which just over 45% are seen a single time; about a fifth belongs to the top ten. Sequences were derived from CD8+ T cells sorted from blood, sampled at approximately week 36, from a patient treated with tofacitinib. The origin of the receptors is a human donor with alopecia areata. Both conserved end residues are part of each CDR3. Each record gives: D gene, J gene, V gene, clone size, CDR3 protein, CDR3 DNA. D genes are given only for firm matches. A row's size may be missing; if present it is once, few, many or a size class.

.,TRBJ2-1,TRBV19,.,CASSMVGSSYNEQFF,TGTGCCAGTAGTATGGTGGGTAGCTCCTACAATGAGCAGTTCTTC
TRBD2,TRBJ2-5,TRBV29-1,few,CSGTTRGLALRGEETQYF,TGCAGCGGGACTACCAGGGGACTAGCGCTCCGAGGGGAGGAGACCCAGTACTTC
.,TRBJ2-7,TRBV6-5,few,CASSTGRASYEQYF,TGTGCCAGCAGTACTGGACGGGCGAGCTACGAGCAGTACTTC
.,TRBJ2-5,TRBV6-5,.,CASGKDGLQETQYF,TGTGCCAGCGGGAAGGATGGGCTCCAAGAGACCCAGTACTTC
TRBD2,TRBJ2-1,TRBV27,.,CASRQRTSGSYEQFF,TGTGCCAGCAGACAACGGACTAGCGGGAGTTATGAGCAGTTCTTC
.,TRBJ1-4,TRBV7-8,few,CASSHAFEKLFF,TGTGCCAGCAGCCACGCCTTTGAAAAACTGTTTTTT
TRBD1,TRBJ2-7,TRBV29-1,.,CSIFRDRDYEQYF,TGCAGCATCTTCCGGGACAGGGACTACGAGCAGTACTTC
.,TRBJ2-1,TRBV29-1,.,CSVEGGSYNEQFF,TGCAGCGTGGAGGGGGGATCCTACAATGAGCAGTTCTTC
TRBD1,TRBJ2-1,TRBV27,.,CASTPSRGRNEQFF,TGTGCCAGCACCCCCTCAAGGGGGCGCAATGAGCAGTTCTTC
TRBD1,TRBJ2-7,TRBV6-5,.,CASTSGTGGYEQYF,TGTGCCAGCACCTCCGGGACAGGGGGTTACGAGCAGTACTTC
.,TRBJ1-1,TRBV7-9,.,CASSLTRGSWNTEAFF,TGTGCCAGCAGCTTAACCCGGGGCAGCTGGAACACTGAAGCTTTCTTT
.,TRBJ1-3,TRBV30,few,CAWTSGNTIYF,TGTGCCTGGACGAGTGGAAACACCATATATTTT
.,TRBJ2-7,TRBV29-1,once,CSVGKQEALGQYF,TGCAGCGTTGGCAAACAGGAGGCCCTAGGGCAGTACTTC
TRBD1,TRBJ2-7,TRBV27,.,CASWGQGSSEQYF,TGTGCCAGCTGGGGACAGGGGTCCTCCGAGCAGTACTTC
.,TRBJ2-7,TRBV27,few,CASSFVSSYEQYF,TGTGCCAGCAGTTTTGTCAGTTCCTACGAGCAGTACTTC
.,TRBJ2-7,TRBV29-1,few,CSVTHGTSPTEEQYF,TGCAGCGTTACCCATGGGACATCCCCGACGGAGGAGCAGTACTTC
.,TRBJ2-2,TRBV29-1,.,CSVLDQRGELFF,TGCAGCGTCCTGGACCAACGGGGGGAGCTGTTTTTT
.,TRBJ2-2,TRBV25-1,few,CASSERNTGELFF,TGTGCCAGCAGTGAACGGAACACCGGGGAGCTGTTTTTT
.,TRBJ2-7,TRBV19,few,CASRSDNYEQYF,TGTGCCAGTAGATCGGACAACTACGAGCAGTACTTC
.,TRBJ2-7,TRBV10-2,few,CASSEGVWDEQYF,TGCGCCAGCAGTGAGGGGGTTTGGGACGAGCAGTACTTC
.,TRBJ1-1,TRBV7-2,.,CASSLGVRWGHGTEAFF,TGTGCCAGCAGCTTAGGCGTTCGGTGGGGGCACGGGACTGAAGCTTTCTTT
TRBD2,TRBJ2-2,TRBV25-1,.,CASSVREESGELFF,TGTGCCAGCAGTGTACGGGAGGAATCCGGGGAGCTGTTTTTT
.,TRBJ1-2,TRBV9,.,CASSPNRNHYGYTF,TGTGCCAGCAGCCCAAACAGGAATCACTATGGCTACACCTTC
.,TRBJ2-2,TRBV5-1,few,CASSLAAGELFF,TGCGCCAGCAGCTTGGCCGCCGGGGAGCTGTTTTTT
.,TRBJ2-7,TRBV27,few,CASGLSGANEQYF,TGTGCCAGCGGTCTGTCAGGGGCTAACGAGCAGTACTTC
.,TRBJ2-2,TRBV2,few,CASSRGADTGELFF,TGTGCCAGCAGTCGCGGGGCGGACACCGGGGAGCTGTTTTTT